This T cell receptor beta chain was recovered during a study of T cell changes during pregnancy in multiple sclerosis. Repertoires were generated with immunoSEQ multiplex PCR, while TCRdb's copy carries only in-frame clones and drops some. The data hold 100,000 to 150,000 clones, with approximately 95% observed a single time. Germline V CDR1 and CDR2: SGHVS, FNYEAQ. V was pared by 0 bases and J by 2 bases, with 13 bases between. This CDR3 comprises 16 residues. This sample comprised peripheral blood, obtained before pregnancy. The rearrangement uses TRBV7-6 and TRBJ1-2; D might be TRBD1 (5 bases). This TCR derives from a female donor with multiple sclerosis, enrolled in a pregnancy study. The CDR3 DNA reads as TGTGCCAGCAGCTTAGCGCTTGATCGGGGGAACTATGGCTACACCTTC. Translated: CASSLALDRGNYGYTF.